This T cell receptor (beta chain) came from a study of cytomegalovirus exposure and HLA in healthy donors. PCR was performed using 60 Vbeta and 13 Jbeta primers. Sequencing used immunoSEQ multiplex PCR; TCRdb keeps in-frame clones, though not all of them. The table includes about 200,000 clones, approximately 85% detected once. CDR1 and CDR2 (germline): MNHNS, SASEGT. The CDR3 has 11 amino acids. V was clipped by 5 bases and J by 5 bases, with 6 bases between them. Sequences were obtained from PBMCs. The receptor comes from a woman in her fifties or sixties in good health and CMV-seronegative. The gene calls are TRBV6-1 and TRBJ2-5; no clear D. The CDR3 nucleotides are TGTGCCAGCAGTCCCCGGGAGACCCAGTACTTC. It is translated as CASSPRETQYF.